The source of this TCR beta chain is a study of glioma-infiltrating T cells after dendritic cell vaccination. J was trimmed by 2 bases and V by 4 bases; bases with no gene match: 5. This CDR3 is 16 amino acids long. Germline V gives CDR1 MRHNA, CDR2 SNTAGT. The PCR used 60 V beta and 13 J beta primers. Method: immunoSEQ multiplex PCR; TCRdb's copy keeps in-frame clones and lacks some. The repertoire has around 87,000 clones, roughly 87% of them found once; the top ten carry under 7%. Time point defined: after dendritic cell vaccination, including at tumor progression/relapse. Before vaccination, two weeks after the third vaccination, and at progression, PBMC were collected.

This receptor was taken from a human donor with glioblastoma. Source: blood, taken after dendritic cell vaccination. V usage is TRBV6-4 and J usage is TRBJ2-1; TRBD2 matches at 10 bases. The CDR3 reads CASSGSSGGAYNEQFF. Written as DNA, the CDR3 is TGTGCCAGCAGTGGTTCAAGCGGGGGGGCCTACAATGAGCAGTTCTTC.